This T cell receptor (beta chain) derives from a study of Tregs in tolerant kidney transplant recipients. Method: immunoSEQ multiplex PCR; TCRdb's copy keeps in-frame clones and lacks some. This table has approximately 100,000 clones, 93% appearing once. Findings and caveats of the study: Changing PCR primers prevented nucleotide comparison between some patients' samples. Donor-specific Treg expansion exceeded global Treg expansion in tolerant patients, suggesting antigen drive. Validation in larger populations is needed because few patients were studied.

This CDR3 comprises 19 residues. The trim removed 1 base at V and 0 bases at J, leaving 11 bases unmatched. Germline CDR1 reads LNHDA; CDR2 reads SQIVND (reference sequence). A note on this clone: Its specificity is unknown.

Unstimulated regulatory T cells (CD4+CD25+CD127-), CD4+CD25- non-regulatory cells, CD4 and CD8 cells were FACS-sorted from thawed PBMCs. The receptor was derived from a human donor who received a combined kidney and bone marrow transplant. V and J are TRBV19 and TRBJ1-3; the match to TRBD1 covers 8 bases. The sample consisted of CD4+ T cells from blood, taken before the transplant. The chain's CDR3 is CASSIGETGDVLSGNTIYF. The CDR3 bases are TGTGCCAGTAGTATAGGCGAGACAGGGGACGTCCTCTCTGGAAACACCATATATTTT.